This TCR beta chain was identified in a study of T-cell reconstitution after alpha-beta-depleted transplantation in children. The TCRbeta library was prepared with unique molecular identifiers. TCRdb called the PCR reads again in MiXCR, with one record for every CDR3 protein. The data contain just over 950,000 distinct CDR3 sequences, roughly 29% of them seen just once; the ten biggest clones take up about 28%. This CDR3 is 13 amino acids long. The germline CDR1 and CDR2 sequences are MGHDK and SYGVNS. V was clipped by 8 bases and J by 2 bases; unmatched bases: 4. This chain uses TRBV25-1 with TRBJ2-3; TRBD1 matches at 7 bases. Sequences were derived from PBMCs, mostly from graft donor cells, sampled 360 days after TCRalphabeta/CD19-depleted stem cell transplant. This receptor was obtained from a boy in the first two years of life who had a stem cell transplant for SCID, so the T cells may come from the graft donor. The CDR3 coding sequence is TGTGCCAGCGGGGGACAGCACACAGATACGCAGTATTTT. Protein: CASGGQHTDTQYF. Full variable domain (remainder filled in from reference TRBV25-1 and TRBJ2-3): EADIYQTPRYLVIGTGKKITLECSQTMGHDKMYWYQQDPGMELHLIHYSYGVNSTEKGDLSSESTVSRIRTEHFPLTLESARPSHTSQYLCASGGQHTDTQYFGPGTRLTVL.